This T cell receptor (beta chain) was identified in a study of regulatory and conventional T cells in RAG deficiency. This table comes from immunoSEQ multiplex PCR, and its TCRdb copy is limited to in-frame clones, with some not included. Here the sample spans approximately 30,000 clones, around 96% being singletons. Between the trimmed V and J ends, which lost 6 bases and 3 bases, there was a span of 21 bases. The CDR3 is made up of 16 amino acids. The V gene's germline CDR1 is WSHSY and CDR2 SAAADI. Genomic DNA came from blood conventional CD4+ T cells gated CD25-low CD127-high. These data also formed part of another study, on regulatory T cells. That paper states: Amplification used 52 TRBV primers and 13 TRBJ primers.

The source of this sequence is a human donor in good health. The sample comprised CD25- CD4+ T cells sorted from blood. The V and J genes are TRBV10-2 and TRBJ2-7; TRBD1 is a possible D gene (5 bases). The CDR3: CASRGLDSLGNYEQYF. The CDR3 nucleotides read TGCGCCAGCAGGGGGCTTGACTCGTTGGGGAACTACGAGCAGTACTTC.